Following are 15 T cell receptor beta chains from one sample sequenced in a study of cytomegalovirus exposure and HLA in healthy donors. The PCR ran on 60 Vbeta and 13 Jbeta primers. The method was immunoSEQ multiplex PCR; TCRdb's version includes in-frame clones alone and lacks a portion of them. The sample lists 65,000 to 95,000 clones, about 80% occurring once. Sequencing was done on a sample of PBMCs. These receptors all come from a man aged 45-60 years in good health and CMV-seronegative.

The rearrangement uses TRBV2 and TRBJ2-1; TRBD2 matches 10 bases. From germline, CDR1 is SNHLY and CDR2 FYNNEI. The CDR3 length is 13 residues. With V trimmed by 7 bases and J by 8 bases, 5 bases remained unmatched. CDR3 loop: CASKLAGVYEQFF. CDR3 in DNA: TGTGCCAGCAAGCTAGCGGGGGTTTATGAGCAGTTCTTC.

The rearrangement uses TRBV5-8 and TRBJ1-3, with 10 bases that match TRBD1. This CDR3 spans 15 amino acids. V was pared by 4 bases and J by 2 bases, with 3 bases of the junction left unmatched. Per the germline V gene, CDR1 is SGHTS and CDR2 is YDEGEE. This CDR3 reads CASSRDRGTGNTIYF. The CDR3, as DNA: TGTGCCAGCAGCAGGGACAGGGGAACTGGAAACACCATATATTTT.

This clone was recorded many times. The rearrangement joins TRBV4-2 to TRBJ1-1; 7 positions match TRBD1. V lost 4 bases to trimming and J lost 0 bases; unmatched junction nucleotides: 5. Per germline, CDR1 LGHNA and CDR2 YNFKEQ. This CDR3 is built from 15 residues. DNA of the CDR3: TGTGCCAGCAGCCCCCAGACAGGGCTGAACACTGAAGCTTTCTTT. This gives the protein CASSPQTGLNTEAFF.

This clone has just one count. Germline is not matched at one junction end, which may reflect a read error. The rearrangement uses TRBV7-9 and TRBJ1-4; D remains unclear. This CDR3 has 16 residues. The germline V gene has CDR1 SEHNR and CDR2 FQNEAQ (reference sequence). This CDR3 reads CSSSLGRVTTNEKLFF. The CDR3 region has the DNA TGTTCCAGCAGCTTAGGCCGGGTAACAACTAATGAAAAACTGTTTTTT.

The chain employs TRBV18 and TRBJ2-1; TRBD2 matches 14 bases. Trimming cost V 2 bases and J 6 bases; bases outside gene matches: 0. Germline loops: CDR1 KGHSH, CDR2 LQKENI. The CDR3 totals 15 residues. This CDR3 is CASSPGTSGGNEQFF. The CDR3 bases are TGTGCCAGCTCACCAGGGACTAGCGGGGGCAATGAGCAGTTCTTC.

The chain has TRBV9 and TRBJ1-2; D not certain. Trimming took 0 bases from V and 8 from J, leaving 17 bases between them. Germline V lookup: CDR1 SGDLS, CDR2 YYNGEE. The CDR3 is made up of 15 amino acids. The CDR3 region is CASSVDGSGSLGYTF. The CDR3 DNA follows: TGTGCCAGCAGCGTAGATGGGAGTGGGTCTCTAGGCTACACCTTC.

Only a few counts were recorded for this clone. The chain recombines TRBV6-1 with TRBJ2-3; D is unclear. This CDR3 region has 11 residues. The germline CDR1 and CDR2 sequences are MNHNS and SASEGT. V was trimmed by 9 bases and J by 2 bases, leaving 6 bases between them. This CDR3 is CASRYTDTQYF. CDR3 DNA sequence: TGTGCCAGTAGATACACAGATACGCAGTATTTT.

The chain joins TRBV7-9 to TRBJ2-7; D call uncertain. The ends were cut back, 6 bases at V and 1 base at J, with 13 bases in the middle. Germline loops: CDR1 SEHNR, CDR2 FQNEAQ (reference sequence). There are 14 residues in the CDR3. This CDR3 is CASSDKTTSYEQYF. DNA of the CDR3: TGTGCCAGCAGTGATAAGACGACATCCTACGAGCAGTACTTC.

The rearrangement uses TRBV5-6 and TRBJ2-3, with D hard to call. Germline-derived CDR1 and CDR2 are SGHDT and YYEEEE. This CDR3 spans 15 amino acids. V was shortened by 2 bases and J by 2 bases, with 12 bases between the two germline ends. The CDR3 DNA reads TGTGCCAGCAGCTTCCCGAGCGCCCTCACAGATACGCAGTATTTT. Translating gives CASSFPSALTDTQYF.

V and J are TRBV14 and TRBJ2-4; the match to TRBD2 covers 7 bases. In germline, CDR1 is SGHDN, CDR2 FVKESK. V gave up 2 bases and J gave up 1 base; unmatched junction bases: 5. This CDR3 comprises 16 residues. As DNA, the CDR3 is TGTGCCAGCAGCCAAACTACTAGCGTGGCCAAAAACATTCAGTACTTC. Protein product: CASSQTTSVAKNIQYF.

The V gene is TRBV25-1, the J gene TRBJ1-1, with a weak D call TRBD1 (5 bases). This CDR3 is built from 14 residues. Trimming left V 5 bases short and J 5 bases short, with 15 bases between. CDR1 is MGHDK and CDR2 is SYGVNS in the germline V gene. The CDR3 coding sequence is TGTGCCAGCAGTAAACTACACAGGATGACTGAAGCTTTCTTT. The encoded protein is CASSKLHRMTEAFF.

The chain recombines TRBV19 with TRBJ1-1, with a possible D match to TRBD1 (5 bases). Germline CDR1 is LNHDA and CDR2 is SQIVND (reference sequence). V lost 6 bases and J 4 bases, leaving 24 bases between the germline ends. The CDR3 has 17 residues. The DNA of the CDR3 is TGTGCCAGTAGGAGGAGTCCAGGGATGGATGTTCTCACTGAAGCTTTCTTT. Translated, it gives CASRRSPGMDVLTEAFF.

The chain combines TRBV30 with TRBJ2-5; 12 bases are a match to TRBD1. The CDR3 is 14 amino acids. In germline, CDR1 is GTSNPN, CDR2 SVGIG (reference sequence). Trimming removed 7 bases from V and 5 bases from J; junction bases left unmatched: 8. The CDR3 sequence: CALTRDRGRETQYF. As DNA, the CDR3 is TGTGCCTTAACTCGGGACAGGGGGCGTGAGACCCAGTACTTC.

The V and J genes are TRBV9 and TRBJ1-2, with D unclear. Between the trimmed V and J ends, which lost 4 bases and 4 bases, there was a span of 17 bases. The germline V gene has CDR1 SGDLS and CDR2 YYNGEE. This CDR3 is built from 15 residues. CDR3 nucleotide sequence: TGTGCCAGCAGCCAAACCACCGCAGGCCTCTATGGCTACACCTTC. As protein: CASSQTTAGLYGYTF.

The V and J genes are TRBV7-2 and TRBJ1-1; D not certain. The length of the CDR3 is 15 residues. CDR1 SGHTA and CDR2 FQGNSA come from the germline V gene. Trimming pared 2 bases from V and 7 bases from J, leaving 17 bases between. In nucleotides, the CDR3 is TGTGCCAGCAGCTTAAGCTCTGGCTCTGGAGTTGAAGCTTTCTTT. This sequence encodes CASSLSSGSGVEAFF.